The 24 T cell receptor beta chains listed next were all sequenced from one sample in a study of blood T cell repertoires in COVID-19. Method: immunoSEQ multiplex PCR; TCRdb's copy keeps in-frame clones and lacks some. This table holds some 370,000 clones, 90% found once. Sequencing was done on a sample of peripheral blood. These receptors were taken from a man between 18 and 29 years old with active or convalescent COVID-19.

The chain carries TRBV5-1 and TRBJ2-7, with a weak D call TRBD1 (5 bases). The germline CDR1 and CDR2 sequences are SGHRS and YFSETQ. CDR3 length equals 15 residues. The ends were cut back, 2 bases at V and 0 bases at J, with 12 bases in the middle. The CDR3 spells CASSFAGLGSYEQYF. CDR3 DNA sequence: TGCGCCAGCAGCTTTGCAGGGTTAGGCTCCTACGAGCAGTACTTC.

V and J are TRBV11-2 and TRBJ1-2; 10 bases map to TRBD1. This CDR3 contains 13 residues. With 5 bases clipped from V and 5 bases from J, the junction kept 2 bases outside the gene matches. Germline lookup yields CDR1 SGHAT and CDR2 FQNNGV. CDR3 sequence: CASSQGQGYGYTF. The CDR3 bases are TGTGCCAGCAGCCAGGGACAGGGGTATGGCTACACCTTC.

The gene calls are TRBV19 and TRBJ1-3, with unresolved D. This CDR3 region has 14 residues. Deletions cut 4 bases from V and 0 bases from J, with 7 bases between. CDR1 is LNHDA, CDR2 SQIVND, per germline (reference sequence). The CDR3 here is CASSRLSSGNTIYF. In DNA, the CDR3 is TGTGCCAGTAGTAGGTTGAGCTCTGGAAACACCATATATTTT.

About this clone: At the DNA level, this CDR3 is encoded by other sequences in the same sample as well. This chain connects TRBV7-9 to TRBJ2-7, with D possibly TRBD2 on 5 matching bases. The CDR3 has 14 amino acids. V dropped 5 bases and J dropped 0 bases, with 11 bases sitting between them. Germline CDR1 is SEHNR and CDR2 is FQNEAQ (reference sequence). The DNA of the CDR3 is TGTGCCAGCAGCCTAGAAGGGAGCTCCTACGAGCAGTACTTC. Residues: CASSLEGSSYEQYF.

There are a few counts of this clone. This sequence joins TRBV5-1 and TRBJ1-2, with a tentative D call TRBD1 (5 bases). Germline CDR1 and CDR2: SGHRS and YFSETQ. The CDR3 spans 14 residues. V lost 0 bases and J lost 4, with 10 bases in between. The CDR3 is CASSLEVQGYGYTF. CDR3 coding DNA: TGCGCCAGCAGCTTGGAGGTTCAGGGCTATGGCTACACCTTC.

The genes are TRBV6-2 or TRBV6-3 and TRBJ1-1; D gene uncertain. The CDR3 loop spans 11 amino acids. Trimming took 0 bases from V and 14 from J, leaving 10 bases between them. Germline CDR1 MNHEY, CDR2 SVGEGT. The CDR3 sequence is CASSYSNSDFF. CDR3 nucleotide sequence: TGTGCCAGCAGTTACTCGAATAGCGACTTCTTT.

DNA for the CDR3: TGTGCCAGCAGTTACGACAGGGGGCGCGAGCAGTACTTC. Translation gives CASSYDRGREQYF. The V call is TRBV2, the J call TRBJ2-7, with 10 bases matching TRBD1. The length of the CDR3 is 13 residues. J gave up 6 bases and V 5 bases, and 4 bases lay outside the gene matches. Germline CDR1 reads SNHLY; CDR2 reads FYNNEI.

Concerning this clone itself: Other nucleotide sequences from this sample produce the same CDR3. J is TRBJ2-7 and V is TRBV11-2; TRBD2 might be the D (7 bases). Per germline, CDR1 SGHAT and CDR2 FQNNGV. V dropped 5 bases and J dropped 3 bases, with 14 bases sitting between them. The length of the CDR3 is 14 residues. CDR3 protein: CASSPRGGSYEQYF. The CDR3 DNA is TGTGCCAGCAGCCCGAGGGGGGGGAGCTACGAGCAGTACTTC.

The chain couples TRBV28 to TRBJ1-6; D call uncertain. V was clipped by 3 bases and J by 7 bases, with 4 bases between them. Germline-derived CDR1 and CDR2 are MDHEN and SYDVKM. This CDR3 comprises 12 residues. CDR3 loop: CASSFSNSPLHF. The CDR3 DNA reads TGTGCCAGCAGTTTTTCGAATTCACCCCTCCACTTT.

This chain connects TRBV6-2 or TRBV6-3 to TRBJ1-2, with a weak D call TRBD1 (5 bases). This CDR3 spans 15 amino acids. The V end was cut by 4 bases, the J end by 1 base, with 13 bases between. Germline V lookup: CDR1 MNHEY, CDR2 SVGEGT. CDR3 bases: TGTGCCAGCAGTTGGGGCCAGGACGGTAACTATGGCTACACCTTC. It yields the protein CASSWGQDGNYGYTF.

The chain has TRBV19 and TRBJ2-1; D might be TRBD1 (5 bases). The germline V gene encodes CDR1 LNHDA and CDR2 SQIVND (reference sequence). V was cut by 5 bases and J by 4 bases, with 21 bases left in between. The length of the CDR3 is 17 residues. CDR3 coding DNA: TGTGCCAGTAGTCCCCGTTCATTAGGGGAAAAATACAATGAGCAGTTCTTC. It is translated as CASSPRSLGEKYNEQFF. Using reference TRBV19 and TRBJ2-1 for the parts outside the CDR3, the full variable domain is DGGITQSPKYLFRKEGQNVTLSCEQNLNHDAMYWYRQDPGQGLRLIYYSQIVNDFQKGDIAEGYSVSREKKESFPLTVTSAQKNPTAFYLCASSPRSLGEKYNEQFFGPGTRLTVL.

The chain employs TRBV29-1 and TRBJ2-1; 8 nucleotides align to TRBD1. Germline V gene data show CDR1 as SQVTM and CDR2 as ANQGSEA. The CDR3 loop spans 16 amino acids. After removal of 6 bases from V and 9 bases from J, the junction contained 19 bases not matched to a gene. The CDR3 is CSVKIIGQGLFSEQFF. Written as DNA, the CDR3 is TGCAGCGTAAAAATAATCGGACAGGGACTTTTTAGTGAGCAGTTCTTC.

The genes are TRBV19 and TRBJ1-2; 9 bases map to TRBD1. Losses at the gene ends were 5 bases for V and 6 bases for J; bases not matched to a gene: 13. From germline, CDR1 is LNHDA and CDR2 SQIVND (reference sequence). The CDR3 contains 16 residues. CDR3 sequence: CASSHPGQGLINGYTF. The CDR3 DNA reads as TGTGCCAGTAGTCACCCGGGACAGGGTTTGATAAATGGCTACACCTTC.

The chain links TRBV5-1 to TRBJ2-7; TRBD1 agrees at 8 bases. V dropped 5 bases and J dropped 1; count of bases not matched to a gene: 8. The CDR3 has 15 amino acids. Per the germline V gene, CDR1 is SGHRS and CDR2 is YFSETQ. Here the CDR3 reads CASRPTGGSSYEQYF. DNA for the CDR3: TGCGCCAGCAGACCTACAGGGGGTTCGTCCTACGAGCAGTACTTC.

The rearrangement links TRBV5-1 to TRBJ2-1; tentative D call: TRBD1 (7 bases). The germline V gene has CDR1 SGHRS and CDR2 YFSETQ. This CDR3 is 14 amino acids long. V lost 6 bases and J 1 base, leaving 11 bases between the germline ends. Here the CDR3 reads CASKEGASYNEQFF. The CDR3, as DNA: TGCGCCAGCAAGGAGGGGGCATCCTACAATGAGCAGTTCTTC.

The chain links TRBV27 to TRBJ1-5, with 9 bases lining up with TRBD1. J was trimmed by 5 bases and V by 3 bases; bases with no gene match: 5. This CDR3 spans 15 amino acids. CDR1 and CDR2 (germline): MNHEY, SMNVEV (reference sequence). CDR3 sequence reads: CASSLRGQGHQPQHF. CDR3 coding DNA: TGTGCCAGCAGTTTGCGGGGACAGGGACATCAGCCCCAGCATTTT.

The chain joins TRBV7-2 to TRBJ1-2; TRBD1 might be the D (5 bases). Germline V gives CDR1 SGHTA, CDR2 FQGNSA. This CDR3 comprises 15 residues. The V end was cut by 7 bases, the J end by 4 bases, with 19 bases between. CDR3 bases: TGTGCCAGCAACCTAGGGGCCGGAAACCCCTATGGCTACACCTTC. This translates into CASNLGAGNPYGYTF.

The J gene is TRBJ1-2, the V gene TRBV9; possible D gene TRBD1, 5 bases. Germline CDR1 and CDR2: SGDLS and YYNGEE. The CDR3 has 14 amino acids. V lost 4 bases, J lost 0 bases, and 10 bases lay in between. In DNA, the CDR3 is TGTGCCAGCAGCTCCAAGGGGACTAACTATGGCTACACCTTC. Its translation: CASSSKGTNYGYTF.

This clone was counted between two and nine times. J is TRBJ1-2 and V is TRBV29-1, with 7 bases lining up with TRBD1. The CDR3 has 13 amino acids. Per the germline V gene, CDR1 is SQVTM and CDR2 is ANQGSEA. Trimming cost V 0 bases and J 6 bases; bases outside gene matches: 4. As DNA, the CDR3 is TGCAGCGTTGAAGACGACAGGGCCGATGGCTACACCTTC. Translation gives CSVEDDRADGYTF.

DNA for the CDR3: TGTGCCAGCAGTGAAGGGACTTGGGGGGGGCCAAAATCCTACGAGCAGTACTTC. It yields the protein CASSEGTWGGPKSYEQYF. The chain links TRBV6-1 to TRBJ2-7, with a weak D call TRBD2 (7 bases). V shed 1 base and J shed 1 base, with 20 bases lying between them. The germline V gene encodes CDR1 MNHNS and CDR2 SASEGT. This CDR3 has 18 residues.

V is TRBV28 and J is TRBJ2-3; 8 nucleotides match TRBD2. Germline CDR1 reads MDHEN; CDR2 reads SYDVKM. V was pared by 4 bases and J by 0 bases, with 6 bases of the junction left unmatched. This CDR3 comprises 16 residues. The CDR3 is CASSYPRGGSTDTQYF. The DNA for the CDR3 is TGTGCCAGCAGTTATCCCCGGGGGGGAAGCACAGATACGCAGTATTTT.

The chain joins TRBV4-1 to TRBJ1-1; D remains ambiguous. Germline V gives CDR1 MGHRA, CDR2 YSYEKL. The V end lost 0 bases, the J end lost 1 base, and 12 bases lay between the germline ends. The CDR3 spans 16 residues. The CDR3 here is CASSQEYSHRNTEAFF. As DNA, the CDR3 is TGCGCCAGCAGCCAAGAATATTCTCACAGGAACACTGAAGCTTTCTTT.

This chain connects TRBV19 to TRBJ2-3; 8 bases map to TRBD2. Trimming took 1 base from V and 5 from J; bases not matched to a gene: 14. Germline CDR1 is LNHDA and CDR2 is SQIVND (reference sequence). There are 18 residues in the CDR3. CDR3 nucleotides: TGTGCCAGTAGTATAGTTGGCCGGGGGGGACCTCGAGTAGATACGCAGTATTTT. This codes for CASSIVGRGGPRVDTQYF.

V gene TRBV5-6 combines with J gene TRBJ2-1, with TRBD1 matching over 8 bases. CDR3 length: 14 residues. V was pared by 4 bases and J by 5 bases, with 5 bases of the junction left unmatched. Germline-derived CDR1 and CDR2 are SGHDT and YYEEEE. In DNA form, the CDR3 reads TGTGCCAGCAGCCCGGACAGGGTCAACAATGAGCAGTTCTTC. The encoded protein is CASSPDRVNNEQFF.